This TCR beta chain emerged from a study of graft-versus-host responses after intestinal transplantation. Study results and limitations: GvH clones occurred in recipient marrow; some first appeared in ileum or blood. The study found high graft-versus-host to host-versus-graft clonal ratios in allografts of patients with graft-donor T cell macrochimerism.

With regard to this clone: Its antigen is currently unknown.

Produced via immunoSEQ multiplex PCR; TCRdb's table is partial and in-frame only. The sample carries about 120,000 clones, over 75% recorded once. Germline V gene lookup returns CDR1 MNHNS and CDR2 SASEGT. The CDR3 loop spans 15 amino acids. The V and J ends lost 2 bases and 5 bases respectively, with 15 bases between them. The TCR sequence derives from a human donor who received an intestinal transplant. V usage is TRBV6-1 and J usage is TRBJ1-2; weak D call: TRBD1 (6 bases). This specimen consisted of unstimulated CD4+ T cells sorted from spleen or lymph node cells, obtained before intestinal transplant. This CDR3 is CASSERWGGGYGYTF. In DNA, the CDR3 is TGTGCCAGCAGTGAACGATGGGGAGGGGGTTATGGCTACACCTTC.